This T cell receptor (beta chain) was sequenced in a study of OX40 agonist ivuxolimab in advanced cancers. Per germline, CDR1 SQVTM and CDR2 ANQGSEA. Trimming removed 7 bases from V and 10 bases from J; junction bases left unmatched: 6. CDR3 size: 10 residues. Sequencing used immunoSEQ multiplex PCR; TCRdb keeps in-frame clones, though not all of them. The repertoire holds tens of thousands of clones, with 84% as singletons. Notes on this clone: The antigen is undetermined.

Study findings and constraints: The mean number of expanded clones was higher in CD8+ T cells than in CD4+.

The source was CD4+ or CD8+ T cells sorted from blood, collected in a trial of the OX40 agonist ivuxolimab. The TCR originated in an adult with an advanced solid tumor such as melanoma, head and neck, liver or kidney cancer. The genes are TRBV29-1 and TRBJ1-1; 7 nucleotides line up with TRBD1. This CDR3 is CSAGDSGAFF. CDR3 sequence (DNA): TGCAGCGCCGGGGACAGCGGAGCTTTCTTT.